This is a list of T cell receptor beta chains from one sample in a study of blood T cell repertoires in COVID-19. TCRdb's table, derived via immunoSEQ multiplex PCR, lists solely in-frame clones and lacks some. The sample holds 80,000 to 100,000 clones; less than 85% are singletons and the top ten take roughly 11%. Sequenced material: peripheral blood. These receptors came from a man aged 65-85 years with active or convalescent COVID-19. Each CDR3 is given with its conserved first and last residue. The D gene is left open where the match is weak. Clone size is given for some rows only: seen once, a few or many times, or a class if the clone is expanded.

j_call: TRBJ1-1; d_call: NA; clone_size: NA; cdr3_length: 10; v_call: TRBV2; cdr3_aa: CASSSQATFF; cdr3_nt: TGTGCCAGCAGCTCACAAGCGACCTTCTTT
j_call: TRBJ2-5; d_call: NA; clone_size: NA; cdr3_length: 14; v_call: TRBV5-1; cdr3_aa: CASSTSSVQETQYF; cdr3_nt: TGCGCCAGCAGCACCAGTAGCGTCCAAGAGACCCAGTACTTC
j_call: TRBJ2-7; d_call: TRBD1; clone_size: NA; cdr3_length: 14; v_call: TRBV6-5; cdr3_aa: CASGRLQGPYEQYF; cdr3_nt: TGTGCCAGCGGCCGCCTACAGGGGCCCTACGAGCAGTACTTC
j_call: TRBJ2-7; d_call: TRBD2; clone_size: once; cdr3_length: 13; v_call: TRBV7-3; cdr3_aa: CASAPGRGDEQYF; cdr3_nt: TGTGCCAGCGCCCCGGGTCGGGGGGACGAGCAGTACTTC
j_call: TRBJ2-7; d_call: TRBD1; clone_size: NA; cdr3_length: 14; v_call: TRBV5-1; cdr3_aa: CASSPSGQIYEQYF; cdr3_nt: TGCGCCAGCAGTCCTTCGGGACAGATATACGAGCAGTACTTC
j_call: TRBJ1-3; d_call: TRBD1; clone_size: NA; cdr3_length: 16; v_call: TRBV6-5; cdr3_aa: CASSYHGQGAGNTIYF; cdr3_nt: TGTGCCAGCAGTTACCACGGACAGGGAGCGGGAAACACCATATATTTT
j_call: TRBJ2-7; d_call: TRBD1; clone_size: NA; cdr3_length: 19; v_call: TRBV18; cdr3_aa: CASSLAPPSYRGSEEKQYF; cdr3_nt: TGTGCCAGCTCACTAGCCCCCCCCTCCTACAGGGGGTCAGAGGAGAAGCAGTACTTC
j_call: TRBJ1-1; d_call: TRBD1; clone_size: NA; cdr3_length: 16; v_call: TRBV6-1; cdr3_aa: CASSEALPPGQPEAFF; cdr3_nt: TGTGCCAGCAGTGAAGCGCTTCCTCCGGGACAGCCCGAAGCTTTCTTT
j_call: TRBJ1-5; d_call: NA; clone_size: NA; cdr3_length: 12; v_call: TRBV6-5; cdr3_aa: CASRHSNQPQHF; cdr3_nt: TGTGCCAGCAGACATAGCAATCAGCCCCAGCATTTT
j_call: TRBJ2-7; d_call: NA; clone_size: NA; cdr3_length: 18; v_call: TRBV19; cdr3_aa: CASSTTVGGQTGFSEQYF; cdr3_nt: TGTGCCAGTAGTACCACCGTCGGGGGTCAAACGGGGTTTAGCGAGCAGTACTTC
j_call: TRBJ2-7; d_call: NA; clone_size: once; cdr3_length: 12; v_call: TRBV6-6; cdr3_aa: CATEVGPYEQYF; cdr3_nt: TGTGCCACAGAAGTGGGCCCCTACGAGCAGTACTTC
j_call: TRBJ2-5; d_call: NA; clone_size: NA; cdr3_length: 18; v_call: TRBV3-1/TRBV3-2; cdr3_aa: CASSQGSQSAGSQETQYF; cdr3_nt: TGTGCCAGCAGCCAAGGAAGCCAGTCGGCGGGGAGCCAAGAGACCCAGTACTTC
j_call: TRBJ1-4; d_call: TRBD1; clone_size: NA; cdr3_length: 15; v_call: TRBV5-4; cdr3_aa: CASSRTGTGSEKLFF; cdr3_nt: TGTGCCAGCAGCAGAACCGGGACAGGTTCTGAAAAACTGTTTTTT
j_call: TRBJ2-1; d_call: NA; clone_size: few; cdr3_length: 13; v_call: TRBV29-1; cdr3_aa: CSVAGDTYNEQFF; cdr3_nt: TGCAGCGTTGCAGGCGATACCTACAATGAGCAGTTCTTC
j_call: TRBJ2-7; d_call: NA; clone_size: few; cdr3_length: 15; v_call: TRBV4-1; cdr3_aa: CASSHSRGVNYEQYF; cdr3_nt: TGCGCCAGCAGCCACTCCCGGGGAGTCAACTACGAGCAGTACTTC
j_call: TRBJ2-1; d_call: TRBD1; clone_size: NA; cdr3_length: 15; v_call: TRBV15; cdr3_aa: CATSHRDRVYNEQFF; cdr3_nt: TGTGCCACCAGCCACCGGGACAGGGTATACAATGAGCAGTTCTTC
j_call: TRBJ2-3; d_call: NA; clone_size: few; cdr3_length: 15; v_call: TRBV6-6; cdr3_aa: CASRSQGAGADTQYF; cdr3_nt: TGTGCCAGCAGAAGCCAGGGGGCGGGAGCAGATACGCAGTATTTT
j_call: TRBJ2-1; d_call: NA; clone_size: NA; cdr3_length: 15; v_call: TRBV24-1; cdr3_aa: CATSDSGVSYNEQFF; cdr3_nt: TGTGCCACCAGTGACTCAGGGGTCTCCTACAATGAGCAGTTCTTC
j_call: TRBJ2-2; d_call: TRBD2; clone_size: NA; cdr3_length: 19; v_call: TRBV18; cdr3_aa: CASSPPGASGGTNTGELFF; cdr3_nt: TGTGCCAGCTCACCACCCGGGGCTAGCGGGGGCACGAACACCGGGGAGCTGTTTTTT
j_call: TRBJ1-3; d_call: TRBD1; clone_size: NA; cdr3_length: 16; v_call: TRBV3-1/TRBV3-2; cdr3_aa: CASSQGTGRTGNTIYF; cdr3_nt: TGTGCCAGCAGCCAAGGGACAGGGCGAACTGGAAACACCATATATTTT
j_call: TRBJ2-2; d_call: NA; clone_size: NA; cdr3_length: 16; v_call: TRBV4-1; cdr3_aa: CASSQERTANTGELFF; cdr3_nt: TGCGCCAGCAGCCAAGAACGGACAGCGAACACCGGGGAGCTGTTTTTT
j_call: TRBJ1-4; d_call: NA; clone_size: NA; cdr3_length: 16; v_call: TRBV14; cdr3_aa: CASSQARGRGNEKLFF; cdr3_nt: TGTGCCAGCAGCCAAGCCCGGGGCAGGGGTAATGAAAAACTGTTTTTT
j_call: TRBJ1-4; d_call: NA; clone_size: NA; cdr3_length: 16; v_call: TRBV5-1; cdr3_aa: CASSPGPRGGNEKLFF; cdr3_nt: TGCGCCAGCAGCCCCGGGCCGCGGGGGGGTAATGAAAAACTGTTTTTT
j_call: TRBJ1-2; d_call: TRBD1; clone_size: NA; cdr3_length: 12; v_call: TRBV19; cdr3_aa: CASHRAGGGYTF; cdr3_nt: TGTGCCAGCCACAGGGCAGGGGGTGGCTACACCTTC
j_call: TRBJ2-7; d_call: TRBD2; clone_size: NA; cdr3_length: 15; v_call: TRBV6-6; cdr3_aa: CASSPRLAGVYEQYF; cdr3_nt: TGTGCCAGCAGTCCAAGACTAGCGGGGGTATACGAGCAGTACTTC
j_call: TRBJ2-7; d_call: TRBD2; clone_size: NA; cdr3_length: 15; v_call: TRBV7-2; cdr3_aa: CASSSLAGAAAEQYF; cdr3_nt: TGTGCCAGCAGCTCCCTAGCGGGGGCGGCCGCCGAGCAGTACTTC
j_call: TRBJ2-4; d_call: TRBD2; clone_size: NA; cdr3_length: 17; v_call: TRBV2; cdr3_aa: CASSEGEGSSVKNIQYF; cdr3_nt: TGTGCCAGCAGTGAAGGGGAGGGATCGAGTGTCAAAAACATTCAGTACTTC
j_call: TRBJ1-6; d_call: NA; clone_size: few; cdr3_length: 14; v_call: TRBV19; cdr3_aa: CASSIDARGSPLHF; cdr3_nt: TGTGCCAGTAGTATAGACGCCAGAGGTTCACCCCTCCACTTT
j_call: TRBJ1-1; d_call: TRBD1; clone_size: once; cdr3_length: 16; v_call: TRBV27; cdr3_aa: CASRPGQTILNTEAFF; cdr3_nt: TGTGCCAGCAGACCGGGACAGACGATTTTGAACACTGAAGCTTTCTTT
j_call: TRBJ2-4; d_call: NA; clone_size: NA; cdr3_length: 15; v_call: TRBV27; cdr3_aa: CASSTIQGTKNIQYF; cdr3_nt: TGTGCCAGCAGTACCATTCAGGGAACCAAAAACATTCAGTACTTC
j_call: TRBJ2-3; d_call: NA; clone_size: NA; cdr3_length: 13; v_call: TRBV12-3/TRBV12-4; cdr3_aa: CASSLAGTDTQYF; cdr3_nt: TGTGCCAGCAGTTTAGCCGGGACAGATACGCAGTATTTT
j_call: TRBJ1-1; d_call: NA; clone_size: NA; cdr3_length: 17; v_call: TRBV19; cdr3_aa: CASSKDVPGTSNTEAFF; cdr3_nt: TGTGCCAGTAGTAAAGACGTTCCCGGGACATCGAACACTGAAGCTTTCTTT
j_call: TRBJ1-2; d_call: TRBD1; clone_size: NA; cdr3_length: 14; v_call: TRBV18; cdr3_aa: CASSPGQQKGGYTF; cdr3_nt: TGTGCCAGCTCACCGGGACAGCAAAAAGGGGGCTACACCTTC
j_call: TRBJ2-2; d_call: NA; clone_size: once; cdr3_length: 14; v_call: TRBV11-2; cdr3_aa: CASSHLRDTGELFF; cdr3_nt: TGTGCCAGCAGCCACCTGAGGGACACCGGGGAGCTGTTTTTT
j_call: TRBJ1-2; d_call: NA; clone_size: once; cdr3_length: 14; v_call: TRBV12-5; cdr3_aa: CASGLGTSSYGYTF; cdr3_nt: TGTGCTAGTGGTTTAGGGACTTCCAGCTATGGCTACACCTTC
j_call: TRBJ2-2; d_call: TRBD2; clone_size: NA; cdr3_length: 14; v_call: TRBV19; cdr3_aa: CASRGTSWAGELFF; cdr3_nt: TGTGCCAGTAGAGGGACTAGCTGGGCCGGGGAGCTGTTTTTT
j_call: TRBJ2-1; d_call: NA; clone_size: NA; cdr3_length: 16; v_call: TRBV5-1; cdr3_aa: CASSLVAGSSYNEQFF; cdr3_nt: TGCGCCAGCAGCTTGGTGGCCGGGAGCTCCTACAATGAGCAGTTCTTC
j_call: TRBJ2-1; d_call: TRBD1; clone_size: NA; cdr3_length: 15; v_call: TRBV5-6; cdr3_aa: CASSSGQGNYNEQFF; cdr3_nt: TGTGCCAGCAGCTCCGGACAGGGGAACTACAATGAGCAGTTCTTC
j_call: TRBJ2-5; d_call: NA; clone_size: NA; cdr3_length: 14; v_call: TRBV19; cdr3_aa: CASSHLQLQETQYF; cdr3_nt: TGTGCCAGTAGCCACCTACAGCTACAAGAGACCCAGTACTTC
j_call: TRBJ1-1; d_call: TRBD1; clone_size: few; cdr3_length: 15; v_call: TRBV10-3; cdr3_aa: CAITREDRGNTEAFF; cdr3_nt: TGTGCCATCACCCGGGAGGACAGGGGGAACACTGAAGCTTTCTTT